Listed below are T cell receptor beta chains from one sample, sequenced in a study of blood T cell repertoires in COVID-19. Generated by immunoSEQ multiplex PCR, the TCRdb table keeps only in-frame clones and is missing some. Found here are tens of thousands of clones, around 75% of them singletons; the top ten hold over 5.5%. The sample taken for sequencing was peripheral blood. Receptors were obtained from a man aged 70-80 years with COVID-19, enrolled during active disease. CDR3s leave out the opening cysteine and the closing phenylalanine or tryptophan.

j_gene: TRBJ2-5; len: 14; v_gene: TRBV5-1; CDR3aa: ASSPGLAVRSETQY
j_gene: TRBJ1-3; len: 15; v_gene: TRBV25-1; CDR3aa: ASSEYSSGTAGNTIY
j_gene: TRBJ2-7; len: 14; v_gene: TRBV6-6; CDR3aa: ASSTARTGQTYEQY
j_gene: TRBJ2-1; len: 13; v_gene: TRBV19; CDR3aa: ASRPRSSGRNEQF
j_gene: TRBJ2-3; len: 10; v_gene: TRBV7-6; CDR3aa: ASSSYSDTQY
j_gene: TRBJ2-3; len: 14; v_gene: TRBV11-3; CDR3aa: ASSSRPGQGTDTQY
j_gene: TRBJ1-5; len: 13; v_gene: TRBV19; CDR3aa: ASSFQAGSVQPQH
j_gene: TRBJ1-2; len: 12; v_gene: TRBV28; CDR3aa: ASSFRGANYGYT
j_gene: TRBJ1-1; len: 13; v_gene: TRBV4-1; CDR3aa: ASSQDQWSLPEAF
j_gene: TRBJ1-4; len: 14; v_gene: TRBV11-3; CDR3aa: ASSLDRRGRNEKLF
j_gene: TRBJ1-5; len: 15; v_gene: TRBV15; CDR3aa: ATSRNDREYSNQPQH
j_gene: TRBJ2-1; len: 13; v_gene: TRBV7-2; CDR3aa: ASSLPSGGYNEQF
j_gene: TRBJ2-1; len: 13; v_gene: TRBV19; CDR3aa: ASSGQGVADNEQF
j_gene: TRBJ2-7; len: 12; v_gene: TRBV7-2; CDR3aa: ASSLLLRGHEQY